The 14 T cell receptor beta chains in this list originate from one sample, sequenced in a study of response to subunit inactivated influenza vaccine. Each CDR3 protein gets one entry after TCRdb re-called the RT-PCR reads with MiXCR. The data show 300,000 to 350,000 distinct CDR3 sequences, 21% seen once. Material: PBMCs from blood, obtained 21 months after vaccination. These receptors all come from a man between 50 and 75 years old who received an inactivated influenza vaccine.

This clonotype was observed a few times. V and J are TRBV5-1 and TRBJ1-1; D is unresolved. V was clipped by 1 base and J by 2 bases, with 9 bases between them. The CDR3 is 14 amino acids. Germline V gene lookup returns CDR1 SGHRS and CDR2 YFSETQ. The CDR3, as DNA: TGCGCCAGCAGCTTGATCTACGGTAACACTGAAGCTTTCTTT. Its translation is CASSLIYGNTEAFF. The whole variable domain, remainder taken from reference TRBV5-1 and TRBJ1-1, is KAGVTQTPRYLIKTRGQQVTLSCSPISGHRSVSWYQQTPGQGLQFLFEYFSETQRNKGNFPGRFSGRQFSNSRSEMNVSTLELGDSALYLCASSLIYGNTEAFFGQGTRLTVV.

In its sample, this clonotype was seen many times. V and J are TRBV4-3 and TRBJ2-2; D is uncertain. This CDR3 is 17 amino acids long. Trimming pared 4 bases from V and 3 bases from J, leaving 18 bases between. From germline, CDR1 is LGHNA and CDR2 YSLEER. The CDR3 sequence is CASSPTLLVTYTGELFF. The DNA for the CDR3 is TGCGCCAGCAGCCCTACGCTGCTAGTAACCTACACCGGGGAGCTGTTTTTT.

The chain is built from TRBV4-3 and TRBJ1-2; no clear D. CDR3 length: 15 amino acids. Germline V CDR1 and CDR2: LGHNA, YSLEER. V dropped 3 bases and J dropped 1 base, with 12 bases sitting between them. In DNA form, the CDR3 reads TGCGCCAGCAGCCAGTACCGGGTGATTAACTATGGCTACACCTTC. Translation: CASSQYRVINYGYTF.

The rearrangement joins TRBV2 to TRBJ1-1; D is perhaps TRBD1 (5 bases). The CDR3 runs to 16 residues. The V end lost 4 bases, the J end lost 4 bases, and 19 bases lay between the germline ends. Per the germline V gene, CDR1 is SNHLY and CDR2 is FYNNEI. DNA for the CDR3: TGTGCCAGCAGTGGGGGGTTGTGGGGTGTTGTCACTGAAGCTTTCTTT. Amino acid sequence: CASSGGLWGVVTEAFF.

This clonotype has just a few counts. The CDR3 reads CASSLAFYNEQFF. DNA for the CDR3: TGTGCCAGCAGCTTGGCTTTCTACAATGAGCAGTTCTTC. This rearrangement joins TRBV5-5 to TRBJ2-1; no clear D. This CDR3 spans 13 amino acids. Germline V gives CDR1 SGHKS, CDR2 YYEKEE (reference sequence). V was cut by 0 bases and J by 3 bases, with 4 bases left in between.

Only a few counts were recorded for this clonotype. This chain links TRBV11-1 with TRBJ1-1; D might be TRBD1 (6 bases). With 1 base removed from V and 7 bases from J, the gap between germline ends came to 25 bases. Germline CDR1 reads SGHAT; CDR2 reads FQDESV (reference sequence). This CDR3 region has 18 residues. CDR3 loop: CASSLGEVWARGQSEAFF. In DNA, the CDR3 is TGTGCCAGCAGCTTAGGGGAGGTTTGGGCCAGGGGACAAAGTGAAGCTTTCTTT.

This clonotype showed up just a few times. One junction end does not reproduce the germline sequence, and a read error may be involved. The chain carries TRBV18 and TRBJ1-1; the D gene is possibly TRBD1 (6 bases). This CDR3 comprises 15 residues. Germline CDR1 reads KGHSH; CDR2 reads LQKENI. The CDR3 loop reads CASSPRATGNAEAFF. The CDR3 coding sequence is TGTGCCAGCTCACCCCGGGCCACAGGGAACGCTGAAGCTTTCTTT.

This clonotype came up many times. The chain couples TRBV5-1 to TRBJ1-5; no definite D call. In germline, CDR1 is SGHRS, CDR2 YFSETQ. V lost 4 bases, J lost 0 bases, and 11 bases lay in between. There are 15 residues in the CDR3. The CDR3 DNA is TGCGCCAGCAGCCCGGACGGCGATAGCAATCAGCCCCAGCATTTT. This encodes CASSPDGDSNQPQHF.

The chain carries TRBV29-1 and TRBJ2-7, with 13 positions matching TRBD2. In germline, CDR1 is SQVTM, CDR2 ANQGSEA. Losses at the gene ends were 7 bases for V and 5 bases for J; bases not matched to a gene: 5. This CDR3 region has 13 residues. The DNA for the CDR3 is TGCAGCGCCGGACTAGCGGGGGTCAACGAGCAGTACTTC. Translating gives CSAGLAGVNEQYF.

The V gene is TRBV20-1, the J gene TRBJ2-5; no firm D call. CDR1 and CDR2 (germline): DFQATT, SNEGSKA (reference sequence). The CDR3 covers 13 residues. Trimming left V 0 bases short and J 4 bases short, with 9 bases between. DNA for the CDR3: TGCAGTGCTAGAGATCTGAGGAGAGAGACCCAGTACTTC. Translated, it gives CSARDLRRETQYF.

This clonotype was observed at least ten times. This chain links TRBV30 with TRBJ1-3; no clear D gene. The CDR3 contains 14 residues. Germline CDR1 GTSNPN, CDR2 SVGIG (reference sequence). Between the trimmed V and J ends, which lost 5 bases and 1 base, there was a span of 12 bases. This chain's CDR3 is CAWEHGWSGNTIYF. The CDR3, as DNA: TGTGCCTGGGAGCATGGATGGTCTGGAAACACCATATATTTT.

This clonotype turned up a few times. The chain employs TRBV12-3 or TRBV12-4 and TRBJ2-2; D remains ambiguous. V lost 7 bases, J lost 0 bases, and 6 bases lay in between. This CDR3 is 13 amino acids long. CDR3 bases: TGTGCCAGCATACACCCGAACACCGGGGAGCTGTTTTTT. Translated, it gives CASIHPNTGELFF.

This clonotype was observed many times. The chain joins TRBV4-3 to TRBJ1-2; 8 bases are shared with TRBD1. V trimming: 3 bases; J trimming: 10 bases; junction bases outside the gene matches: 13. The CDR3 consists of 15 residues. Germline assignment: CDR1 LGHNA and CDR2 YSLEER. CDR3 coding DNA: TGCGCCAGCAGCCAGGGACAGGATAATTCTATGGACTACACCTTC. This encodes CASSQGQDNSMDYTF.

There are a few counts of this clonotype. The gene calls are TRBV7-2 and TRBJ2-5; 8 bases match TRBD1. Germline values: CDR1 SGHTA, CDR2 FQGNSA. The ends lost 7 bases at V and 4 bases at J; junction bases unmatched: 8. The CDR3 has 14 residues. The CDR3 sequence: CASNGQGIRETQYF. The CDR3 nucleotides are TGTGCCAGCAACGGACAGGGTATAAGAGAGACCCAGTACTTC.